The T cell receptor beta chain under discussion was sequenced for a study of early T cells in non-severe SARS-CoV-2 infection. In TCRdb, the 5' RACE reads were re-called with MiXCR into one record per CDR3 protein. This sample has about 64,000 distinct CDR3 sequences; around 4.6% occur once, and the top ten carry around 5%. The TCR originated in an adult who was a healthcare worker with PCR-confirmed SARS-CoV-2 infection or an uninfected control (not recorded which). Material: whole blood.

Written as DNA, the CDR3 is TGTGCCAGCAGTTACTACAGAACAAAGCCGGGAGAGACCCAGTACTTC. This sequence encodes CASSYYRTKPGETQYF. The rearrangement links TRBV6-6 to TRBJ2-5; D is ambiguous. V was shortened by 1 base and J by 4 bases, with 16 bases between the two germline ends. Germline CDR1 and CDR2: MNHNY and SVGAGI (reference sequence). The CDR3 covers 16 residues.